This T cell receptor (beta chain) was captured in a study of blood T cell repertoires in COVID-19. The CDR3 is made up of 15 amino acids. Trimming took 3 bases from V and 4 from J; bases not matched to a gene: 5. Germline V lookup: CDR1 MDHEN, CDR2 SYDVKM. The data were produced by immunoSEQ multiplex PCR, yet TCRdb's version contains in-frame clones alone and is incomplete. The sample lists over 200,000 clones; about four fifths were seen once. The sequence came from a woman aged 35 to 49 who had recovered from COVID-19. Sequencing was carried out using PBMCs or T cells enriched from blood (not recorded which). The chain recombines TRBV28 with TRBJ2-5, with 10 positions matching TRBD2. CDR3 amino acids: CASSFPSGRSETQYF. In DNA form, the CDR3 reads TGTGCCAGCAGTTTCCCTAGCGGGAGATCAGAGACCCAGTACTTC.